This T cell receptor (beta chain) is drawn from a study of T cell repertoires in cytomegalovirus infection. TCRdb independently ran MiXCR on the reads; one entry per CDR3 protein. Of 70,000 or so distinct CDR3 sequences in the sample, around 30% were seen once. Note on this clonotype: Its target is not known.

CDR1 is SGHRS, CDR2 YFSETQ, per germline. Trimming removed 1 base from V and 1 base from J, with 11 bases in between. The CDR3 is made up of 15 amino acids. The chain employs TRBV5-1 and TRBJ1-1; D might be TRBD1 (6 bases). The material sequenced was CD8+ T cells from cultured PBMCs, taken from culture after CMV antigen stimulation. This receptor was identified in a human donor in good health (CMV status not recorded). Some clones in this sample may be carry-over from other donors' samples. The CDR3 is CASSLLQGPNTEAFF. The CDR3 nucleotides are TGCGCCAGCAGCTTGCTACAGGGCCCGAACACTGAAGCTTTCTTT.